The 29 T cell receptor beta chains below were found in one sample sequenced in a study of technical replicates of blood from a few donors. The repertoire was sequenced with immunoSEQ multiplex PCR; TCRdb's copy has only in-frame clones and lacks some. In the table there are around 62,000 clones, 95% to 98% of which are singletons. Sequenced input: T cells isolated from PBMCs. The receptors shown here come from a human donor in good health.

The CDR3: CASNYRGEQPQHF. The CDR3 DNA reads as TGTGCCAGCAACTACAGGGGTGAACAGCCCCAGCATTTT. V and J are TRBV2 and TRBJ1-5; 7 positions agree with TRBD1. This CDR3 comprises 13 residues. V gave up 7 bases and J gave up 7 bases; unmatched junction bases: 7. Per germline, CDR1 SNHLY and CDR2 FYNNEI.

The chain combines TRBV5-1 with TRBJ2-7, with 9 bases fitting TRBD1. The V gene end was trimmed by 2 bases and the J gene end by 2 bases; junction bases not matched to a gene: 2. The CDR3 sequence is 14 residues long. Germline CDR1 is SGHRS and CDR2 is YFSETQ. The CDR3: CASSLRTGAYEQYF. The CDR3 nucleotides are TGCGCCAGCAGCTTAAGGACAGGGGCCTACGAGCAGTACTTC.

V usage is TRBV2 and J usage is TRBJ2-4; TRBD2 matches at 11 bases. The CDR3 extends over 16 amino acids. The V and J ends lost 5 bases and 3 bases, in that order; junction bases with no gene match: 6. CDR1 is SNHLY and CDR2 is FYNNEI in the germline V gene. The CDR3 sequence: CASSRGLAADKNIQYF. The CDR3, as DNA: TGTGCCAGCAGTCGGGGACTAGCGGCTGACAAAAACATTCAGTACTTC.

This chain connects TRBV2 to TRBJ1-4; D perhaps matches TRBD1 (5 bases). V lost 8 bases, J lost 7 bases, and 17 bases lay in between. The germline V gene encodes CDR1 SNHLY and CDR2 FYNNEI. The CDR3 is 14 amino acids. The CDR3 DNA reads TGTGCCAGCCGTCGAGGGGCCGGGGGTGAAAAACTGTTTTTT. Encoded protein: CASRRGAGGEKLFF.

The chain uses TRBV19 and TRBJ2-7, with 7 nucleotides matching TRBD2. The V gene's germline CDR1 is LNHDA and CDR2 SQIVND (reference sequence). The CDR3 runs 15 residues. The trim removed 3 bases at V and 1 base at J, leaving 6 bases unmatched. As DNA, the CDR3 is TGTGCCAGTAGTATCATGCGGGAGCGGTCCTACGAGCAGTACTTC. Its protein is CASSIMRERSYEQYF.

The J gene is TRBJ2-5, the V gene TRBV9; 9 bases agree with TRBD1. CDR1 SGDLS and CDR2 YYNGEE come from the germline V gene. Germline trimming cut 3 bases from V and 6 bases from J; bases unmatched to any gene: 6. CDR3 length: 14 residues. CDR3 DNA: TGTGCCAGCAGCGGAGGGACAGGGTTAAAGACCCAGTACTTC. It is translated as CASSGGTGLKTQYF.

The V and J genes are TRBV6-5 and TRBJ2-1; D is possibly TRBD2 (7 bases). Deletions cut 9 bases from V and 5 bases from J, with 17 bases between. Germline assignment: CDR1 MNHEY and CDR2 SVGAGI. This CDR3 is built from 14 residues. The CDR3 here is CASRAAGADNEQFF. CDR3 nucleotides: TGTGCCAGTCGGGCGGCGGGGGCCGACAATGAGCAGTTCTTC.

V and J are TRBV7-3 and TRBJ1-2, with 7 bases that match TRBD1. Germline loops: CDR1 SGHTA, CDR2 FQGTGA. This CDR3 is 14 amino acids long. V was clipped by 4 bases and J by 4 bases; unmatched bases: 6. The CDR3, as DNA: TGTGCCAGCAGCTCCAAAAACAGGGGCTATGGCTACACCTTC. Its protein product is CASSSKNRGYGYTF.

The V and J genes are TRBV7-2 and TRBJ1-2, with TRBD1 identical over 9 bases. The CDR3 consists of 15 residues. CDR1 SGHTA and CDR2 FQGNSA come from the germline V gene. The junction had 9 bases not matched to a gene; V was cut back by 5 bases and J by 5 bases. CDR3 DNA sequence: TGTGCCAGCAGCCCCCGGTCCGGGACAGGGTATGGCTACACCTTC. The encoded protein is CASSPRSGTGYGYTF.

The genes are TRBV19 and TRBJ1-1; TRBD1 matches 8 bases. CDR1 LNHDA and CDR2 SQIVND come from the germline V gene (reference sequence). With V trimmed by 6 bases and J by 1 base, 4 bases remained unmatched. The CDR3 is made up of 14 amino acids. CDR3 DNA: TGTGCCAGTAGCTGGACAGGGACGAACACTGAAGCTTTCTTT. It specifies CASSWTGTNTEAFF.

The chain recombines TRBV5-4 with TRBJ1-1; D is unresolved. The CDR3 length is 14 residues. Germline lookup yields CDR1 SGHNT and CDR2 YYREEE (reference sequence). Trimming stripped 4 bases from V and 2 bases from J, with 12 bases between. CDR3: CASSHVTVNTEAFF. In DNA form, the CDR3 reads TGTGCCAGCAGCCATGTCACAGTTAACACTGAAGCTTTCTTT.

The chain combines TRBV4-1 with TRBJ2-2, with 14 bases that match TRBD2. With 4 bases clipped from V and 6 bases from J, the junction kept 10 bases outside the gene matches. CDR3 length: 18 amino acids. The V gene's germline CDR1 is MGHRA and CDR2 YSYEKL. CDR3 loop: CASSPVGLAGVRAGELFF. For the CDR3, the DNA is TGCGCCAGCAGCCCCGTGGGACTAGCGGGAGTGAGGGCCGGGGAGCTGTTTTTT.

The chain links TRBV30 to TRBJ1-1; D not certain. Germline values: CDR1 GTSNPN, CDR2 SVGIG (reference sequence). The V and J ends lost 4 bases and 7 bases respectively, with 13 bases between them. This CDR3 region has 12 residues. The CDR3 DNA is TGTGCCTGGAAGGATCTTCACAGTGAAGCTTTCTTT. It translates to CAWKDLHSEAFF.

The rearrangement uses TRBV15 and TRBJ2-2, with a possible D match to TRBD1 (6 bases). The CDR3 loop spans 15 amino acids. CDR1 LNHNV and CDR2 YYDKDF come from the germline V gene (reference sequence). V shed 6 bases and J shed 1 base, with 12 bases lying between them. The CDR3 protein is CATRVTTGNTGELFF. The CDR3 bases are TGTGCCACCAGGGTCACGACAGGGAACACCGGGGAGCTGTTTTTT.

This chain joins TRBV5-6 and TRBJ2-1, with a possible D match to TRBD1 (5 bases). V was pared by 0 bases and J by 5 bases, with 15 bases between. The CDR3 is 16 residues long. Germline-derived CDR1 and CDR2 are SGHDT and YYEEEE. The CDR3 spells CASSLEGFYRNNEQFF. CDR3 coding DNA: TGTGCCAGCAGCTTGGAGGGGTTCTATCGGAACAATGAGCAGTTCTTC.

The chain employs TRBV9 and TRBJ2-2; 7 bases agree with TRBD2. Germline CDR1 SGDLS, CDR2 YYNGEE. The CDR3 is 17 residues long. V was clipped by 0 bases and J by 0 bases; unmatched bases: 5. The CDR3 reads CASSVGLGLANTGELFF. The DNA of the CDR3 is TGTGCCAGCAGCGTAGGTCTTGGACTAGCGAACACCGGGGAGCTGTTTTTT.

V gene TRBV5-4 combines with J gene TRBJ2-7; 9 positions agree with TRBD2. Trimming removed 3 bases from V and 4 bases from J; junction bases left unmatched: 11. CDR1 is SGHNT, CDR2 YYREEE, per germline (reference sequence). The CDR3 loop spans 16 amino acids. CDR3 sequence reads: CASSSLASGIVYEQYF. The CDR3 DNA reads as TGTGCCAGCAGCTCCCTCGCTAGCGGGATAGTGTACGAGCAGTACTTC.

J is TRBJ2-2 and V is TRBV2, with TRBD2 identical over 11 bases. CDR3 length: 16 amino acids. Germline CDR1 reads SNHLY; CDR2 reads FYNNEI. The V segment lost 4 bases and the J segment 4 bases; nucleotides outside the gene matches: 5. DNA of the CDR3: TGTGCCAGCAGTGTAGGGACTAGCGGTCGCACCGGGGAGCTGTTTTTT. Protein sequence: CASSVGTSGRTGELFF.

The chain links TRBV6-5 to TRBJ1-4, with D possibly being TRBD1 (6 bases). Germline assignment: CDR1 MNHEY and CDR2 SVGAGI. V dropped 0 bases and J dropped 3 bases, with 11 bases sitting between them. This CDR3 is 16 amino acids long. The CDR3 protein is CASSYSGGGPNEKLFF. For the CDR3, the DNA is TGTGCCAGCAGTTACTCCGGTGGGGGCCCTAATGAAAAACTGTTTTTT.

The J gene is TRBJ1-5, the V gene TRBV11-2, with D perhaps matching TRBD1 (5 bases). V gave up 1 base and J gave up 0 bases, with 19 bases separating them. CDR1 and CDR2 (germline): SGHAT, FQNNGV. The CDR3 sequence is 19 residues long. The CDR3 sequence is CASSLGGQGGINSNQPQHF. CDR3 bases: TGTGCCAGCAGCTTAGGAGGCCAGGGAGGGATTAATAGCAATCAGCCCCAGCATTTT.

This chain links TRBV14 with TRBJ2-5, with 8 nucleotides matching TRBD2. This CDR3 region has 18 residues. The J segment lost 2 bases and the V segment lost 5 bases, leaving 16 bases of the junction unmatched. Looked up from germline, CDR1 is SGHDN and CDR2 is FVKESK. The CDR3 DNA follows: TGTGCCAGCAGCGGCGGGACTAGGAGGTGGTTACCTCAAGAGACCCAGTACTTC. This gives the protein CASSGGTRRWLPQETQYF. The variable domain in full, with the rest retrieved from reference TRBV14 and TRBJ2-5, is EAGVTQFPSHSVIEKGQTVTLRCDPISGHDNLYWYRRVMGKEIKFLLHFVKESKQDESGMPNNRFLAERTGGTYSTLKVQPAELEDSGVYFCASSGGTRRWLPQETQYFGPGTRLLVL.

This clone was found once. V is TRBV7-2 and J is TRBJ2-3; D is possibly TRBD2 (5 bases). The germline CDR1 and CDR2 sequences are SGHTA and FQGNSA. This CDR3 is 16 amino acids long. Trimming shortened V by 1 base and J by 0 bases, and 11 bases separated the two germline ends. The CDR3 nucleotides read TGTGCCAGCAGCTTAGGAGGGTCTAGGAGCACAGATACGCAGTATTTT. It codes for CASSLGGSRSTDTQYF.

The chain has TRBV25-1 and TRBJ1-6, with no clear D. V was pared by 1 base and J by 1 base, with 8 bases between. Germline CDR1 MGHDK, CDR2 SYGVNS. The CDR3 has 16 amino acids. CDR3 coding DNA: TGTGCCAGCAGTGAATCACTGAGATCCTATAATTCACCCCTCCACTTT. This gives the protein CASSESLRSYNSPLHF.

This chain links TRBV28 with TRBJ1-4, with D hard to call. Germline V gives CDR1 MDHEN, CDR2 SYDVKM. Trimming cost V 2 bases and J 2 bases, with 15 bases left between them. This CDR3 has 17 amino acids. CDR3 amino acids: CASSLPSLVATNEKLFF. The DNA for the CDR3 is TGTGCCAGCAGTTTACCCTCCCTGGTAGCTACTAATGAAAAACTGTTTTTT.

The chain has TRBV6-5 and TRBJ1-1, with D hard to call. Germline V gives CDR1 MNHEY, CDR2 SVGAGI. Deletions cut 7 bases from V and 3 bases from J, with 9 bases between. The CDR3 is 12 amino acids. CDR3 sequence: CASTPRYTEAFF. The CDR3, as DNA: TGTGCCAGCACCCCCAGGTACACTGAAGCTTTCTTT.

The chain combines TRBV27 with TRBJ2-1; no firm D call. CDR1 and CDR2 (germline): MNHEY, SMNVEV (reference sequence). There are 15 residues in the CDR3. V was cut by 0 bases and J by 7 bases, with 13 bases left in between. This chain's CDR3 is CASSLSHVAGNEQFF. Here the CDR3 DNA reads TGTGCCAGCAGTTTATCGCACGTAGCTGGGAATGAGCAGTTCTTC.

The chain couples TRBV9 to TRBJ2-2; 9 nucleotides agree with TRBD1. The CDR3 sequence is 15 residues long. V was pared by 0 bases and J by 6 bases, with 3 bases of the junction left unmatched. Germline V gives CDR1 SGDLS, CDR2 YYNGEE. The CDR3 loop reads CASSVGTGAPGELFF. The CDR3 DNA reads TGTGCCAGCAGCGTAGGGACAGGGGCCCCCGGGGAGCTGTTTTTT.

The V gene is TRBV5-1, the J gene TRBJ2-1; maybe TRBD2 (6 bases). The V gene lost 1 base and the J gene lost 10 bases, with 21 bases spanning the gap. CDR1 SGHRS and CDR2 YFSETQ come from the germline V gene. The CDR3 totals 16 residues. The CDR3 DNA follows: TGCGCCAGCAGCTTGCCGGGCGGTAGCGGAGCCTTAGAGCAGTTCTTC. The encoded protein is CASSLPGGSGALEQFF.

As DNA, the CDR3 is TGTGCCATCAGAGGGGGTTTGGCAGATACGCAGTATTTT. This gives the protein CAIRGGLADTQYF. The chain uses TRBV10-3 and TRBJ2-3; D perhaps matches TRBD1 (6 bases). Germline V gives CDR1 ENHRY, CDR2 SYGVKD. This CDR3 is 13 amino acids long. Trimming removed 6 bases from V and 4 bases from J, with 11 bases in between.